The rows below give T cell receptor beta chains drawn from one sample of a study of siplizumab effects on memory and regulatory T cells. TCRdb's table, derived via immunoSEQ multiplex PCR, lists solely in-frame clones and lacks some. The table includes 55,000 to 70,000 clones, 85% to 95% detected once. Sequenced: CD8+ T cells sorted from blood. Receptors originate from a human donor in good health. CDR3s include the opening cysteine and the closing phenylalanine or tryptophan. The D gene is left open where the match is weak. Only some rows state a clone size, as once, few, many or a class for expanded clones.

D,V,J,size,CDR3,DNA
NA,TRBV27,TRBJ1-2,NA,CASSLSSGGYGYTF,TGTGCCAGCAGTTTATCGTCCGGAGGCTATGGCTACACCTTC
NA,TRBV19,TRBJ2-7,NA,CASSIGRNYEQYF,TGTGCCAGTAGTATAGGCCGGAACTACGAGCAGTACTTC
TRBD1,TRBV7-3,TRBJ2-5,NA,CASSLGTGEETQYF,TGTGCCAGCAGCTTAGGAACAGGGGAAGAGACCCAGTACTTC
NA,TRBV28,TRBJ2-7,once,CASSFPEAGQGTSYSLGGEQYF,TGTGCCAGCAGTTTCCCCGAGGCGGGGCAGGGCACCTCGTATTCCCTGGGGGGAGAGCAGTACTTC
NA,TRBV9,TRBJ1-1,NA,CASSEGPQVTEAFF,TGTGCCAGCAGCGAGGGCCCTCAGGTGACTGAAGCTTTCTTT
TRBD1,TRBV29-1,TRBJ2-7,NA,CSVEAFGTGDPREQYF,TGCAGCGTTGAGGCTTTCGGGACAGGGGATCCTAGGGAGCAGTACTTC
TRBD1,TRBV7-9,TRBJ1-1,NA,CATGSTGGVHTEAFF,TGTGCCACCGGATCAACAGGGGGAGTACACACTGAAGCTTTCTTT
NA,TRBV29-1,TRBJ2-7,NA,CSAAGVGSSYEQYF,TGCAGCGCGGCAGGGGTAGGAAGCTCCTACGAGCAGTACTTC
NA,TRBV28,TRBJ1-2,NA,CASSSMGGHRYGYTF,TGTGCCAGCAGTTCAATGGGGGGGCATCGCTATGGCTACACCTTC
NA,TRBV28,TRBJ2-7,NA,CASSLGTRQVAYEQYF,TGTGCCAGCAGCCTAGGGACCAGACAGGTCGCCTACGAGCAGTACTTC
TRBD2,TRBV11-3,TRBJ2-1,NA,CASSLDGVGTSSFYEQFF,TGTGCCAGCAGCTTAGACGGTGTAGGGACTAGTAGTTTCTATGAGCAGTTCTTC
TRBD1,TRBV11-1,TRBJ2-5,NA,CASRKTTGLLETQYF,TGTGCCAGCAGAAAAACGACAGGGTTACTGGAGACCCAGTACTTC
TRBD1,TRBV7-6,TRBJ1-4,NA,CASSEGTGHEKLFF,TGTGCCAGCAGCGAAGGGACAGGGCATGAAAAACTGTTTTTT
NA,TRBV9,TRBJ1-5,NA,CASSGDGEGGPQHF,TGTGCCAGCAGCGGGGACGGCGAAGGAGGGCCCCAGCATTTT
TRBD1,TRBV5-1,TRBJ1-2,NA,CASSHGRRDREIYTF,TGCGCCAGCAGCCACGGGAGAAGGGACAGGGAAATTTACACCTTC
NA,TRBV16,TRBJ2-5,NA,CASSQWQETQYF,TGTGCCAGCAGCCAATGGCAAGAGACCCAGTACTTC
NA,TRBV28,TRBJ1-2,NA,CASSLGDPYGYTF,TGTGCCAGCAGCCTAGGGGACCCCTATGGCTACACCTTC
NA,TRBV28,TRBJ1-4,NA,CASSLFRATNEKLFF,TGTGCCAGCAGTTTGTTTCGGGCAACTAATGAAAAACTGTTTTTT
NA,TRBV27,TRBJ2-2,NA,CASSLGWQGWTGELFF,TGTGCCAGCAGTTTGGGGTGGCAGGGATGGACCGGGGAGCTGTTTTTT
TRBD2,TRBV30,TRBJ2-7,NA,CALTQPGRSYEQYF,TGTGCCCTCACCCAGCCCGGGAGGTCCTACGAGCAGTACTTC
TRBD2,TRBV2,TRBJ2-1,NA,CASSGTSGGGYEQFF,TGTGCCAGCAGTGGGACTAGCGGGGGGGGCTATGAGCAGTTCTTC
NA,TRBV27,TRBJ1-5,NA,CASSWTSASGQPQHF,TGTGCCAGCAGTTGGACCTCCGCATCTGGTCAGCCCCAGCATTTT
NA,TRBV19,TRBJ2-7,NA,CASSIVGAGLSYEQYF,TGTGCCAGTAGTATAGTAGGAGCGGGCCTCTCCTACGAGCAGTACTTC
NA,TRBV6-5,TRBJ2-7,NA,CASSYSQGNREQYF,TGTGCCAGCAGTTACTCCCAGGGGAATAGGGAGCAGTACTTC
NA,TRBV5-6,TRBJ2-1,once,CASSFSNEQFF,TGTGCCAGCAGCTTCTCCAATGAGCAGTTCTTC
NA,TRBV5-1,TRBJ2-7,once,CASKDGYEQYF,TGCGCCAGTAAGGACGGCTACGAGCAGTACTTC
NA,TRBV7-2,TRBJ1-1,NA,CASSSIGVPNTEAFF,TGTGCCAGCAGCTCGATCGGGGTCCCGAACACTGAAGCTTTCTTT
TRBD2,TRBV6-4,TRBJ2-3,few,CASSGTSGTDTQYF,TGTGCCAGCAGTGGGACTAGCGGGACAGATACGCAGTATTTT
NA,TRBV19,TRBJ2-4,NA,CASIGGNIQYF,TGTGCCAGTATAGGGGGGAACATTCAGTACTTC
NA,TRBV2,TRBJ2-2,once,CASSEMDGENTGELFF,TGTGCCAGCAGTGAAATGGATGGGGAGAACACCGGGGAGCTGTTTTTT
TRBD2,TRBV2,TRBJ2-3,NA,CASSESGLLQGTQYF,TGTGCCAGCAGTGAATCGGGACTACTGCAAGGTACGCAGTATTTT
TRBD1,TRBV28,TRBJ2-7,NA,CASRSPDRAKGSYEQYF,TGTGCCAGCAGGTCCCCGGACAGGGCCAAGGGCTCCTACGAGCAGTACTTC
NA,TRBV30,TRBJ2-7,NA,CAGQTKPTTYEQYF,TGTGCCGGGCAGACAAAACCTACCACCTACGAGCAGTACTTC
NA,TRBV6-5,TRBJ1-2,NA,CASTTSLVGGYTF,TGTGCCAGCACTACGTCCCTGGTGGGCGGCTACACCTTC
TRBD1,TRBV4-1,TRBJ2-5,NA,CASSLRDRGQETQYF,TGCGCCAGCAGCCTCCGGGACAGGGGTCAAGAGACCCAGTACTTC
TRBD1,TRBV7-9,TRBJ2-7,NA,CASSPPGQSYEQYF,TGTGCCAGCAGCCCCCCGGGACAGTCCTACGAGCAGTACTTC
TRBD2,TRBV4-3,TRBJ2-7,NA,CASSQTRSGMNEQYF,TGCGCCAGCAGCCAGACTAGAAGCGGGATGAACGAGCAGTACTTC
NA,TRBV6-5,TRBJ2-6,NA,CASTLGPGANVLTF,TGTGCCAGCACCCTGGGGCCCGGGGCCAACGTCCTGACTTTC
TRBD1,TRBV29-1,TRBJ2-1,NA,CSVETDRGDEQFF,TGCAGCGTTGAAACCGACAGGGGCGATGAGCAGTTCTTC
NA,TRBV19,TRBJ2-7,NA,CASSITRSTVYEQYF,TGTGCCAGTAGTATAACCAGGTCGACGGTATACGAGCAGTACTTC
NA,TRBV6-1,TRBJ2-2,NA,CASISTGELFF,TGTGCCAGCATAAGCACCGGGGAGCTGTTTTTT
TRBD2,TRBV7-8,TRBJ2-7,NA,CASSLALAGTSYEQYF,TGTGCCAGCAGCTTAGCCCTAGCGGGGACCTCCTACGAGCAGTACTTC
TRBD2,TRBV11-2,TRBJ2-2,NA,CASSPLAGVGTGELFF,TGTGCCAGCAGCCCCCTAGCGGGAGTGGGGACCGGGGAGCTGTTTTTT
NA,TRBV7-9,TRBJ2-7,few,CASSLEGAYEQYF,TGTGCCAGCAGCTTGGAGGGAGCCTACGAGCAGTACTTC
TRBD2,TRBV4-1,TRBJ2-7,few,CASSPGTSGYEQYF,TGCGCCAGCAGCCCCGGGACTAGCGGCTACGAGCAGTACTTC
NA,TRBV13,TRBJ1-1,NA,CASSFRAGAPAFF,TGTGCCAGCAGCTTCCGCGCAGGGGCGCCGGCTTTCTTT
NA,TRBV29-1,TRBJ1-1,NA,CSVIMNTEAFF,TGCAGCGTTATAATGAACACTGAAGCTTTCTTT
NA,TRBV5-1,TRBJ2-3,NA,CASSLDQNTDTQYF,TGCGCCAGCAGCTTGGATCAGAACACAGATACGCAGTATTTT
TRBD1,TRBV7-9,TRBJ1-4,NA,CASSPVPGGEKLFF,TGTGCCAGCAGCCCTGTCCCAGGGGGTGAAAAACTGTTTTTT
TRBD2,TRBV6-5,TRBJ2-7,NA,CASSSRLAGGSYEQYF,TGTGCCAGCAGTTCCAGACTAGCGGGAGGGTCCTACGAGCAGTACTTC
TRBD2,TRBV7-9,TRBJ2-3,NA,CASWGGGPDTQYF,TGTGCCAGCTGGGGGGGAGGGCCTGATACGCAGTATTTT